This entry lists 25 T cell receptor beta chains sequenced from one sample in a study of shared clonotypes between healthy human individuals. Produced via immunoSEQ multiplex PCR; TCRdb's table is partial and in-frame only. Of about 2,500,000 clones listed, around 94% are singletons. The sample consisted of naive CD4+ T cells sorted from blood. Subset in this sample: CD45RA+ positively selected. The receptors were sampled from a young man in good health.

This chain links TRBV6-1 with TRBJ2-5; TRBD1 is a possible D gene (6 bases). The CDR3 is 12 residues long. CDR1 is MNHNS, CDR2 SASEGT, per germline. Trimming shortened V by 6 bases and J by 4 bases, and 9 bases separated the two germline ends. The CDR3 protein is CASRVTGETQYF. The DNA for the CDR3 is TGTGCCAGCAGGGTGACAGGAGAGACCCAGTACTTC.

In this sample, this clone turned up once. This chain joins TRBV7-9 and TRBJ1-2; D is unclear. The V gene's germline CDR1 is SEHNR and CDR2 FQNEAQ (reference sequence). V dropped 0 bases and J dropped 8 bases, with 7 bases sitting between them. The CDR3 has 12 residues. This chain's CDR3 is CASSLAQRGYTF. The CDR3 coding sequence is TGTGCCAGCAGCTTAGCGCAGCGGGGCTACACCTTC.

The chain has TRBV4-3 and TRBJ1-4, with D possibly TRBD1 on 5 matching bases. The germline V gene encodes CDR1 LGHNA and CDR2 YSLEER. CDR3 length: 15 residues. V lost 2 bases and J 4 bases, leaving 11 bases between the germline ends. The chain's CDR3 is CASSQTTDYNEKLFF. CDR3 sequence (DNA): TGCGCCAGCAGCCAAACGACAGACTATAATGAAAAACTGTTTTTT.

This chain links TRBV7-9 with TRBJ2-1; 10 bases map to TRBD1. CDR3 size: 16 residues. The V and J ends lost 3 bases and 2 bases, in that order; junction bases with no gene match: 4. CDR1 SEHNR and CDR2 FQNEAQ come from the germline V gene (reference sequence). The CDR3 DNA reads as TGTGCCAGCAGCTTCTCGACAGGGGGCCCCTACAATGAGCAGTTCTTC. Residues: CASSFSTGGPYNEQFF. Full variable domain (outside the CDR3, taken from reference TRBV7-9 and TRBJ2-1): DTGVSQNPRHKITKRGQNVTFRCDPISEHNRLYWYRQTLGQGPEFLTYFQNEAQLEKSRLLSDRFSAERPKGSFSTLEIQRTEQGDSAMYLCASSFSTGGPYNEQFFGPGTRLTVL.

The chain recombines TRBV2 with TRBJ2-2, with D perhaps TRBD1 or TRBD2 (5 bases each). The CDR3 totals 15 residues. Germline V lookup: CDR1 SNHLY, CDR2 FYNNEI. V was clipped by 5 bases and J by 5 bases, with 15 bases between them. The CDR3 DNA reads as TGTGCCAGCAGTCAGTGGGGGATCAGAACCGGGGAGCTGTTTTTT. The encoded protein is CASSQWGIRTGELFF. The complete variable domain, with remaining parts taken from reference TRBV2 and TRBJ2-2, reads EPEVTQTPSHQVTQMGQEVILRCVPISNHLYFYWYRQILGQKVEFLVSFYNNEISEKSEIFDDQFSVERPDGSNFTLKIRSTKLEDSAMYFCASSQWGIRTGELFFGEGSRLTVL.

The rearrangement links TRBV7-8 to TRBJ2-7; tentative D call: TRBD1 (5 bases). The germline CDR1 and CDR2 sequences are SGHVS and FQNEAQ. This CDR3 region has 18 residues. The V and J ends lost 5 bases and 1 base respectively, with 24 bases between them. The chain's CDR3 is CASSPRLGLGIMSYEQYF. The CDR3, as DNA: TGTGCCAGCAGCCCCCGGTTGGGGCTAGGTATAATGTCCTACGAGCAGTACTTC.

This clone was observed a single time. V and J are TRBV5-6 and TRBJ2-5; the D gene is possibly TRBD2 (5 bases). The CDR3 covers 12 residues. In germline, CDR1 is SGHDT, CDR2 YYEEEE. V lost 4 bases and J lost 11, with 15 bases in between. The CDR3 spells CASSEASWEQYF. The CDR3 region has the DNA TGTGCCAGCAGCGAGGCGAGTTGGGAGCAGTACTTC.

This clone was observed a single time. The DNA for the CDR3 is TGCGCCAGCAGCCAATTCAATAATTCACCCCTCCACTTT. Its protein is CASSQFNNSPLHF. This chain links TRBV4-1 with TRBJ1-6, with D hard to call. The V end was cut by 2 bases, the J end by 5 bases, with 4 bases between. The CDR3 has 13 amino acids. In germline, CDR1 is MGHRA, CDR2 YSYEKL.

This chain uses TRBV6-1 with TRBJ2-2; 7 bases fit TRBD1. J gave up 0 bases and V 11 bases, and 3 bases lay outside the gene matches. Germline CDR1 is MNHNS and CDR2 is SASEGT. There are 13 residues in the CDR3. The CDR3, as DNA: TGTGCCGGACAGGCTTCGAACACCGGGGAGCTGTTTTTT. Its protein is CAGQASNTGELFF.

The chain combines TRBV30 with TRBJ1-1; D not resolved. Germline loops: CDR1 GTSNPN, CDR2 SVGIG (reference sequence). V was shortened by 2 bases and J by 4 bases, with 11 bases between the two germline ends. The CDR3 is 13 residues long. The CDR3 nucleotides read TGTGCCTGGAGTCACATCCGGGTCACTGAAGCTTTCTTT. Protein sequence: CAWSHIRVTEAFF.

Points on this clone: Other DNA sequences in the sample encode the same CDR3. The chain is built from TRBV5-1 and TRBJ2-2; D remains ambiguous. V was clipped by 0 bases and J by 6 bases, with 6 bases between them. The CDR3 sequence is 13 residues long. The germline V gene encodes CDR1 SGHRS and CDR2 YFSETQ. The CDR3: CASSLERAGELFF. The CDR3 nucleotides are TGCGCCAGCAGCTTGGAAAGGGCCGGGGAGCTGTTTTTT.

The CDR3 DNA reads as TGTGCCAGCAGTTACGCCCACAGCTCTGAAGCTTTCTTT. This translates into CASSYAHSSEAFF. The V and J genes are TRBV6-5 and TRBJ1-1, with D unresolved. CDR1 is MNHEY, CDR2 SVGAGI, per germline. The CDR3 is made up of 13 amino acids. V lost 2 bases to trimming and J lost 6 bases, with 10 bases between them.

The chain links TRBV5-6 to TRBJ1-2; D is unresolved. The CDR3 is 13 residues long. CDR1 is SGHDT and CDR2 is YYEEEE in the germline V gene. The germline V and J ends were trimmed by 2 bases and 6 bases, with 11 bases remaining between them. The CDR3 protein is CASSLSRQHGYTF. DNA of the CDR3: TGTGCCAGCAGCTTAAGTCGCCAACATGGCTACACCTTC.

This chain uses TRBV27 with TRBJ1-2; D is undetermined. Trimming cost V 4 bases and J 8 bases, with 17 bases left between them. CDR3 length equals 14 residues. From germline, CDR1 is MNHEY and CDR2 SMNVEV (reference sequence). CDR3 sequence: CASSSAREGYGYTF. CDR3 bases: TGTGCCAGCAGTTCCGCCCGGGAGGGCTACGGCTACACCTTC.

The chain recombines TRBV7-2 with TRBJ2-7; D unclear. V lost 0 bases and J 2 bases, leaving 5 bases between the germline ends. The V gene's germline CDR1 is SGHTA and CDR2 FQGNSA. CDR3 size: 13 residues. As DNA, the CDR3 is TGTGCCAGCAGCTTAGCAGATACCTACGAGCAGTACTTC. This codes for CASSLADTYEQYF.

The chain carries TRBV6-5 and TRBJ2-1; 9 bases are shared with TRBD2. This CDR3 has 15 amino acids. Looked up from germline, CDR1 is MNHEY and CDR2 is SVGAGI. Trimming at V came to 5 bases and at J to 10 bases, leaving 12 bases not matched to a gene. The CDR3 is CASSTTSGPVAEQFF. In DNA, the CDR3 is TGTGCCAGCAGTACCACTAGCGGGCCCGTAGCCGAGCAGTTCTTC.

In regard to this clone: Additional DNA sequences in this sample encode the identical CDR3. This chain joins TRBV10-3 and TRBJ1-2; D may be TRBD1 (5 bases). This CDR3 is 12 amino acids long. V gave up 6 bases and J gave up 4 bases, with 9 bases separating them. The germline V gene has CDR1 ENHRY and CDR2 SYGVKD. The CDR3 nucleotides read TGTGCCATCAGCTCCGGGGGCTATGGCTACACCTTC. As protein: CAISSGGYGYTF.

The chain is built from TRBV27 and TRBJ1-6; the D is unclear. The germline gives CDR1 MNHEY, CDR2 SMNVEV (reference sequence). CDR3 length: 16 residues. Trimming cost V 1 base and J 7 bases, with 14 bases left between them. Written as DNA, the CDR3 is TGTGCCAGCAGTTTATTTAGTGACCTTGGGAATTCACCCCTCCACTTT. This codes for CASSLFSDLGNSPLHF.

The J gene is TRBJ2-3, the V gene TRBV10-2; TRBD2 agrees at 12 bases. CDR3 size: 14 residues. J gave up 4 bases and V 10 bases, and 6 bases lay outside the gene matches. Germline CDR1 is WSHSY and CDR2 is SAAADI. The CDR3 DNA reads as TGCGCCACCCTACTAGCGGGAGGAGCAGATACGCAGTATTTT. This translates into CATLLAGGADTQYF.

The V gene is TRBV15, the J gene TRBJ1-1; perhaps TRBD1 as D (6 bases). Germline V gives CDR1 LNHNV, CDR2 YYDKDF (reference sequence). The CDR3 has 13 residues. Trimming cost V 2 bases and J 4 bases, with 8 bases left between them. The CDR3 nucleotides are TGTGCCACCAGCAGACAGGGGCCCACTGAAGCTTTCTTT. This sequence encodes CATSRQGPTEAFF.

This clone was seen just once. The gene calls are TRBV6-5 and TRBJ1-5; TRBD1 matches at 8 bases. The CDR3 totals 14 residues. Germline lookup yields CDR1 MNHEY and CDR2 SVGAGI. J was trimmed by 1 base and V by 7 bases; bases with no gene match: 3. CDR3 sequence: CASTTGESNQPQHF. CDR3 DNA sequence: TGTGCCAGCACGACAGGGGAAAGCAATCAGCCCCAGCATTTT.

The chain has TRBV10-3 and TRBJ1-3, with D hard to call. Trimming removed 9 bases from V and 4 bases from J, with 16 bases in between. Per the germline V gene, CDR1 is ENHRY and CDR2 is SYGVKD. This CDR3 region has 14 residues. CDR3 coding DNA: TGTGCCATATCCGGGGTACCGTTAGGAAACACCATATATTTT. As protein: CAISGVPLGNTIYF.

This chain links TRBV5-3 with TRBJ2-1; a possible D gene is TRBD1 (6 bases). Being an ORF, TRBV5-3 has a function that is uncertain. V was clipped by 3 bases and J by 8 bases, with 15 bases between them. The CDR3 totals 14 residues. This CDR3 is CARSSQQGMDEQFF. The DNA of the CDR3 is TGTGCCAGAAGCTCGCAACAGGGAATGGATGAGCAGTTCTTC.

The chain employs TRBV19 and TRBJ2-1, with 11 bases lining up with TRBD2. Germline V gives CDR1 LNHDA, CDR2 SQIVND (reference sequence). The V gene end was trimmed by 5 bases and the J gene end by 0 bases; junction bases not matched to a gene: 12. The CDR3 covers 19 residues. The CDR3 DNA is TGTGCCAGTAGTGCCTCTCCCGGGACTAGCGGTAGCTCCTACAATGAGCAGTTCTTC. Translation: CASSASPGTSGSSYNEQFF. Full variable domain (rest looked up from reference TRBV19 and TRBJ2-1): DGGITQSPKYLFRKEGQNVTLSCEQNLNHDAMYWYRQDPGQGLRLIYYSQIVNDFQKGDIAEGYSVSREKKESFPLTVTSAQKNPTAFYLCASSASPGTSGSSYNEQFFGPGTRLTVL.

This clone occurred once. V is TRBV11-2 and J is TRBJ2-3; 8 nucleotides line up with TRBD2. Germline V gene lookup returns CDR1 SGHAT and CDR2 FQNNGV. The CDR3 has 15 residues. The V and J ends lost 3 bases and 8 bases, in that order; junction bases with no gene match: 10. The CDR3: CASSLDGAGGGTQYF. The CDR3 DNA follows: TGTGCCAGCAGCTTGGACGGGGCGGGAGGAGGTACGCAGTATTTT.